This T cell receptor beta chain was profiled in a study of T cells in Graves' hyperthyroidism and ophthalmopathy. This clonotype has at least ten counts. The investigators amplified TCR beta CDR3 regions from RNA transcripts. First-round RT-PCR targeting the TCR CDR3 was performed with the HTBI primer set. Each CDR3 protein is one row after TCRdb ran MiXCR on the multiplex PCR reads. The sample shows about 290,000 distinct CDR3 sequences, approximately 15% of them seen only once. Germline lookup yields CDR1 KGHSH and CDR2 LQKENI. This CDR3 has 14 residues. V gave up 0 bases and J gave up 8 bases, with 13 bases separating them.

The chain couples TRBV18 to TRBJ1-2; possibly TRBD1 for D (5 bases). Sequencing was performed on blood. The receptor's source is a woman aged 40 to 50 with Graves' hyperthyroidism. As DNA, the CDR3 is TGTGCCAGCTCACCACCAGGGGCCTCGATGGGCTACACCTTC. It encodes CASSPPGASMGYTF. Full variable domain (outside the CDR3, taken from reference TRBV18 and TRBJ1-2): NAGVMQNPRHLVRRRGQEARLRCSPMKGHSHVYWYRQLPEEGLKFMVYLQKENIIDESGMPKERFSAEFPKEGPSILRIQQVVRGDSAAYFCASSPPGASMGYTFGSGTRLTVV.